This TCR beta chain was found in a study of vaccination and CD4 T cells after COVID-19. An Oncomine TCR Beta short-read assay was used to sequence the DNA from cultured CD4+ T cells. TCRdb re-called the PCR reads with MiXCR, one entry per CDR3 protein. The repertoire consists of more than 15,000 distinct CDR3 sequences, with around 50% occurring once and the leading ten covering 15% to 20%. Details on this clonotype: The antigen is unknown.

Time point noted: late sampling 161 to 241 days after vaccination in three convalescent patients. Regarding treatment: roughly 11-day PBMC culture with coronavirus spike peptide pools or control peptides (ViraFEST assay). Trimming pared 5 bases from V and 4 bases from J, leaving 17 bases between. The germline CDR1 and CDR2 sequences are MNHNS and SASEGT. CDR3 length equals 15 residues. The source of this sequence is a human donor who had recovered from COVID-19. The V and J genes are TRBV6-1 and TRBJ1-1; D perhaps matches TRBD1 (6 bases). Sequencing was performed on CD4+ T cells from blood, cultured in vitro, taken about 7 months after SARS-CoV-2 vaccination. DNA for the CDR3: TGTGCCAGCAGTCCAACTGGGGGGCCGGGCACTGAAGCTTTCTTT. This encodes CASSPTGGPGTEAFF.